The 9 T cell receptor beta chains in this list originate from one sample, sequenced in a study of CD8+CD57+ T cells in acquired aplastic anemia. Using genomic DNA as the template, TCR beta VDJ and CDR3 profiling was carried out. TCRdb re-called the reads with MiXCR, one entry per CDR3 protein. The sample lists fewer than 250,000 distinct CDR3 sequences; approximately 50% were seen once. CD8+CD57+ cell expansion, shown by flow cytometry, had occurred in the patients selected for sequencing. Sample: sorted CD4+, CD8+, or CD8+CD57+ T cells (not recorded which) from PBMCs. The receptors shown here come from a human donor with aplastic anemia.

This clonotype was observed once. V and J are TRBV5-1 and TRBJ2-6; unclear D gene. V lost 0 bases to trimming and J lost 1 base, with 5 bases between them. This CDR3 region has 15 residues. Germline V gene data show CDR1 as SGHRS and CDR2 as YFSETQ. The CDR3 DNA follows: TGCGCCAGCAGCTTGGCGGAGTCTGGGGCCAACGTCCTGACTTTC. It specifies CASSLAESGANVLTF.

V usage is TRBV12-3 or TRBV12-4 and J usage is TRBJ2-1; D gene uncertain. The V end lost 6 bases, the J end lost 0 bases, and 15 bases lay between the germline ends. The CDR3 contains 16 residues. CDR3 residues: CASRPLNGISYNEQFF. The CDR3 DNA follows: TGTGCCAGCAGACCACTCAATGGGATCTCCTACAATGAGCAGTTCTTC.

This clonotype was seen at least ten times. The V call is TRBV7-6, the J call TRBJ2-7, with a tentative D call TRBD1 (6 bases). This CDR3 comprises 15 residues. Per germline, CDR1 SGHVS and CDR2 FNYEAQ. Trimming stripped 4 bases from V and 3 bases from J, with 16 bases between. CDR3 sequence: CASSYRQESSYEQYF. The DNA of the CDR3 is TGTGCCAGCAGCTACCGACAGGAGAGCAGCTACGAGCAGTACTTC.

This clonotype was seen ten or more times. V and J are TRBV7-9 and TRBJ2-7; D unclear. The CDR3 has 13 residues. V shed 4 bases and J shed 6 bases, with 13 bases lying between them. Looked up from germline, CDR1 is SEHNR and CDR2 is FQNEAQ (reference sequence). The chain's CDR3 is CASSSGRTLEQYF. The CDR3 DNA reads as TGTGCCAGCAGCTCTGGACGGACCCTCGAGCAGTACTTC. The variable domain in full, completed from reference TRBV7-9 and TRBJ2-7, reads DTGVSQNPRHKITKRGQNVTFRCDPISEHNRLYWYRQTLGQGPEFLTYFQNEAQLEKSRLLSDRFSAERPKGSFSTLEIQRTEQGDSAMYLCASSSGRTLEQYFGPGTRLTVT.

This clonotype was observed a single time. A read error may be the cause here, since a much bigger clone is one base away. This CDR3 reads CASSRGAGNQPQHF. The CDR3 DNA sequence: TGTGCCAGCAGCCGGGGGGCAGGGAATCAGCCCCAGCATTTT. This chain joins TRBV13 and TRBJ1-5, with TRBD1 as a possible D gene (6 bases). V lost 5 bases and J lost 4, with 12 bases in between. The length of the CDR3 is 14 residues. Germline CDR1 PRHDT, CDR2 FYEKMQ (reference sequence). The whole variable domain, filled in from reference TRBV13 and TRBJ1-5, reads AAGVIQSPRHLIKEKRETATLKCYPIPRHDTVYWYQQGPGQDPQFLISFYEKMQSDKGSIPDRFSAQQFSDYHSELNMSSLELGDSALYFCASSRGAGNQPQHFGDGTRLSIL.

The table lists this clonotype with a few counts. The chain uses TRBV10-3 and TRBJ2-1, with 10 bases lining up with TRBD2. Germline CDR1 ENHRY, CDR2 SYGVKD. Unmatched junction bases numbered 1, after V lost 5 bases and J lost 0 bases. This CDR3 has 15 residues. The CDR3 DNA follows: TGTGCCATCAGTTGGACTAGCGGCTCCTACAATGAGCAGTTCTTC. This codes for CAISWTSGSYNEQFF.

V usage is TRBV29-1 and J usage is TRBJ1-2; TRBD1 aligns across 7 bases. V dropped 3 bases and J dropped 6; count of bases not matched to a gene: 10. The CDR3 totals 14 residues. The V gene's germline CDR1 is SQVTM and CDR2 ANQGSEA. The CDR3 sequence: CSVDPGEGADGYTF. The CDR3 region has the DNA TGCAGCGTTGATCCTGGGGAGGGGGCTGATGGCTACACCTTC.

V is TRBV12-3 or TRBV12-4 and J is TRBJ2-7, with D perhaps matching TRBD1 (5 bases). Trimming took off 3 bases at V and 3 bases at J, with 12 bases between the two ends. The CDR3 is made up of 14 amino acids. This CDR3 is CASSFLGHLYEQYV. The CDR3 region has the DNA TGTGCCAGCAGTTTTTTGGGGCACCTCTACGAGCAGTACGTC.

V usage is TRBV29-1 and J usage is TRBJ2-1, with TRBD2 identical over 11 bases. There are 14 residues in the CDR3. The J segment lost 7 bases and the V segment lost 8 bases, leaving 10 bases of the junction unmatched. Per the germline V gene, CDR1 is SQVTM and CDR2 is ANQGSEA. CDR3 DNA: TGCAGCATTAGCGGGGGGGCCTTCATTAATGAGCAGTTCTTC. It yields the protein CSISGGAFINEQFF.